This T cell receptor (beta chain) is from a study of blood T cell repertoires in COVID-19. About the study: Collection of acute and convalescent COVID-19 samples took place in the United States, Italy and Spain. In each case, the material was cDNA or gDNA derived from T cells, B-cell-depleted T cells, or PBMCs.

In the authors' workflow: Nucleated cell number was recorded as an estimate derived from reference gene primer amplification. The repertoire was sequenced with immunoSEQ multiplex PCR; TCRdb's copy has only in-frame clones and lacks some. D and trimming were read from the DNA, whereas the V and J calls and clone size are those reported in that table. The repertoire holds around 110,000 clones, with around 86% as singletons. V lost 8 bases and J 5 bases, leaving 18 bases between the germline ends. The CDR3 covers 14 residues. CDR1 and CDR2 (germline): LGHDT, YNNKEL (reference sequence). The chain uses TRBV3-1 (or the pseudogene TRBV3-2) and TRBJ2-5, with D tentatively TRBD2 (7 bases). The specimen sequenced was peripheral blood. The clonotype originates from a man between 35 and 55 years old with acute or convalescent COVID-19. The CDR3 region is CASGARGGMETQYF. DNA of the CDR3: TGTGCCAGCGGGGCGCGCGGGGGCATGGAGACCCAGTACTTC.